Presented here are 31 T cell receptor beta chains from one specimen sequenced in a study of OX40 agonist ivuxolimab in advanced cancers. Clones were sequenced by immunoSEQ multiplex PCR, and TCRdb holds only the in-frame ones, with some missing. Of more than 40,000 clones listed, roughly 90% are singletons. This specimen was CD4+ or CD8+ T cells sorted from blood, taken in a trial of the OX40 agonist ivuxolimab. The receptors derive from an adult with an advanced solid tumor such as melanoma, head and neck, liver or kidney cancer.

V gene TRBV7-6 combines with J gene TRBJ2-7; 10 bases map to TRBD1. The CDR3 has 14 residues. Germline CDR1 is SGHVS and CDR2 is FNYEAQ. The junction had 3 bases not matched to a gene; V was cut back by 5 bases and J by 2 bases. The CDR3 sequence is CASSVGQGAYEQYF. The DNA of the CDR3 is TGTGCCAGCAGCGTAGGACAGGGGGCCTACGAGCAGTACTTC.

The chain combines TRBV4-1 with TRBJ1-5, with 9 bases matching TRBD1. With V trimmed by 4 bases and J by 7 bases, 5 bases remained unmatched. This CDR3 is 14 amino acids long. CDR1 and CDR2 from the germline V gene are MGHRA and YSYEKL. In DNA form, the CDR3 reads TGCGCCAGCAGCCGTGAGGACAGGGGACAGCCCCAGCATTTT. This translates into CASSREDRGQPQHF.

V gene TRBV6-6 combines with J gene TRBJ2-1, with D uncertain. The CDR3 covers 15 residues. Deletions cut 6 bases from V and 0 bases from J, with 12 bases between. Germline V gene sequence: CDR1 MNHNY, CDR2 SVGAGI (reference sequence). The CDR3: CASRVTDNSYNEQFF. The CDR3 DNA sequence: TGTGCCAGCAGGGTGACCGACAACTCCTACAATGAGCAGTTCTTC.

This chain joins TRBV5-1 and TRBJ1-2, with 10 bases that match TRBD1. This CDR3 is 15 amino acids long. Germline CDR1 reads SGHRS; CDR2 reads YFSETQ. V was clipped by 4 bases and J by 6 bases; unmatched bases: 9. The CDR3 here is CASSPFGQGENGYTF. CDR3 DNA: TGCGCCAGCAGCCCCTTCGGACAGGGGGAAAATGGCTACACCTTC.

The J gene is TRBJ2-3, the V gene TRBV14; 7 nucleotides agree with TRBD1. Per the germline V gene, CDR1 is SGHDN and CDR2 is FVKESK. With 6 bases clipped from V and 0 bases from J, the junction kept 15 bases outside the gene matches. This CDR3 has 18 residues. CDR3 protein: CASSHPGTATASTDTQYF. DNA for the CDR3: TGTGCCAGCAGTCATCCCGGGACAGCGACGGCGAGCACAGATACGCAGTATTTT.

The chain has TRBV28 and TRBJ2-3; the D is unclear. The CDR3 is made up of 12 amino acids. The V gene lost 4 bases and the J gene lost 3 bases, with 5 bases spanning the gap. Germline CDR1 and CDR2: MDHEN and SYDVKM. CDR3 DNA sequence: TGTGCCAGCAGTTGGGCAACAGATACGCAGTATTTT. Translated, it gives CASSWATDTQYF.

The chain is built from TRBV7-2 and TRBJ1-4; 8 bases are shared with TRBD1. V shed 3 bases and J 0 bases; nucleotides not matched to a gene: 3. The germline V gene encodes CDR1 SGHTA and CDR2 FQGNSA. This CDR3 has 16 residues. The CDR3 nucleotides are TGTGCCAGCAGCTTGGGACAGGCAGCAACTAATGAAAAACTGTTTTTT. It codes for CASSLGQAATNEKLFF.

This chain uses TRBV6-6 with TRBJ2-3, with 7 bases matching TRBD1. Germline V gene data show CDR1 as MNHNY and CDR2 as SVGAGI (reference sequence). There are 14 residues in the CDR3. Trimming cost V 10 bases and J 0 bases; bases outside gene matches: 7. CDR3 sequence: CATHRQGSTDTQYF. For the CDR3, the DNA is TGTGCCACCCACCGACAGGGCAGCACAGATACGCAGTATTTT.

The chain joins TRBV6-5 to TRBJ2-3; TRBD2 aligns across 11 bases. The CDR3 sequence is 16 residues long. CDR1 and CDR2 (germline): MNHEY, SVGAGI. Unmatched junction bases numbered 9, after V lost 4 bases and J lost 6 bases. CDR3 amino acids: CASSSRLAGHSDTQYF. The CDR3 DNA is TGTGCCAGCAGTTCCCGACTAGCGGGGCATTCGGATACGCAGTATTTT.

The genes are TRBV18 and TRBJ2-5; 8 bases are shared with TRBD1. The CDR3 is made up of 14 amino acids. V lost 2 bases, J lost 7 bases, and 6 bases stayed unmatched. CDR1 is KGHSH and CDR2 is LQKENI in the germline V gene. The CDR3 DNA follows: TGTGCCAGCTCACCAGGACAGGGCACGGGGACCCAGTACTTC. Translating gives CASSPGQGTGTQYF.

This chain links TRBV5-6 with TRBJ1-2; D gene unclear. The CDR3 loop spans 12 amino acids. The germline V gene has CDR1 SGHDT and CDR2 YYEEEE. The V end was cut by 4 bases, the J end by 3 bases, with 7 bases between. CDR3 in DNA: TGTGCCAGCAGCCCCGGAGACTATGGCTACACCTTC. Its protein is CASSPGDYGYTF.

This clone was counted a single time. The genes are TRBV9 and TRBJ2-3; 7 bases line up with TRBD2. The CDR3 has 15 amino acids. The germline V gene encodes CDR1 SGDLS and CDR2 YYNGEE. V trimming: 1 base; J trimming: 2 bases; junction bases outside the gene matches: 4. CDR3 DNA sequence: TGTGCCAGCAGCGTACGGCTAGCGGACACAGATACGCAGTATTTT. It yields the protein CASSVRLADTDTQYF.

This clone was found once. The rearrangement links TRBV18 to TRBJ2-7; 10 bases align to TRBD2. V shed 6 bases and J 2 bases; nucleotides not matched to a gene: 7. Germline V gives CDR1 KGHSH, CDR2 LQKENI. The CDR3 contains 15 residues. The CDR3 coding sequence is TGTGCCAGCTCCCCGACTAGCGGGTCGACCTACGAGCAGTACTTC. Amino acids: CASSPTSGSTYEQYF.

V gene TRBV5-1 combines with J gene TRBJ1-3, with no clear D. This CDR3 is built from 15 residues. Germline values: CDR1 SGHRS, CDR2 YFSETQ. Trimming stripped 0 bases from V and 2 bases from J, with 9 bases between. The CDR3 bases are TGCGCCAGCAGCTTGGTATACGGGGCTGGAAACACCATATATTTT. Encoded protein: CASSLVYGAGNTIYF.

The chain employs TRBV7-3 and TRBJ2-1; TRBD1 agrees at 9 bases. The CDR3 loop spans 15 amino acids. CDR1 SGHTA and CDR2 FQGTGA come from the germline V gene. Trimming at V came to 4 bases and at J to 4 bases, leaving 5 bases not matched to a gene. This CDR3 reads CASSSGQGPYNEQFF. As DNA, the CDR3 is TGTGCCAGCAGCTCGGGACAGGGACCATACAATGAGCAGTTCTTC.

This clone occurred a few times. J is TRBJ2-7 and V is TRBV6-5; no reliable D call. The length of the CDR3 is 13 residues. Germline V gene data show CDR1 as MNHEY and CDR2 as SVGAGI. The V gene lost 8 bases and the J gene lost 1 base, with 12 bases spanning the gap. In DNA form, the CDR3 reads TGTGCCAGCCTAAGGCTGGGGTCCTACGAGCAGTACTTC. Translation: CASLRLGSYEQYF.

DNA of the CDR3: TGTGCCTGGAGTGCTCACTCTGGAAACACCATATATTTT. This sequence encodes CAWSAHSGNTIYF. The chain joins TRBV30 to TRBJ1-3; D remains unclear. Per germline, CDR1 GTSNPN and CDR2 SVGIG (reference sequence). The CDR3 contains 13 residues. Trimming removed 1 base from V and 0 bases from J, with 4 bases in between. Full variable domain (outside the CDR3, taken from reference TRBV30 and TRBJ1-3): SQTIHQWPATLVQPVGSPLSLECTVEGTSNPNLYWYRQAAGRGLQLLFYSVGIGQISSEVPQNLSASRPQDRQFILSSKKLLLSDSGFYLCAWSAHSGNTIYFGEGSWLTVV.

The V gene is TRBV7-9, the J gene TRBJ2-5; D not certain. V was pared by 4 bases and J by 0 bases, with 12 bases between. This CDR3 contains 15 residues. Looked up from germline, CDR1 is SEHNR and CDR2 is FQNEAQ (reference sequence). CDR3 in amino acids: CASSSHGRNQETQYF. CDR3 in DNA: TGTGCCAGCAGCTCACACGGACGGAACCAAGAGACCCAGTACTTC.

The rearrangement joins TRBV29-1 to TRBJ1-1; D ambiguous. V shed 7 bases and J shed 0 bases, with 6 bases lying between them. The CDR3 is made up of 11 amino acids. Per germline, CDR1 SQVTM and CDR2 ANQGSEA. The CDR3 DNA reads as TGCAGCGGCCTTTTGAACACTGAAGCTTTCTTT. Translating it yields CSGLLNTEAFF.

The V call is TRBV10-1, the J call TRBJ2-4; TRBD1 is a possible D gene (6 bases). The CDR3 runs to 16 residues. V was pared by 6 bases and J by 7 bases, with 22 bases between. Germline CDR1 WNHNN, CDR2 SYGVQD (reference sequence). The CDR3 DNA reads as TGCGCCAGCAGCGCTTTAAGAGGACAGTCGATGAACATTCAGTACTTC. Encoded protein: CASSALRGQSMNIQYF.

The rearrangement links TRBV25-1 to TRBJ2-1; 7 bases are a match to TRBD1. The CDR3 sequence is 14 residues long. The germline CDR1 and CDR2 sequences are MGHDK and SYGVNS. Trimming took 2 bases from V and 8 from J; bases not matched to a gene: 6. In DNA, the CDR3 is TGTGCCAGCAGTGAACTAAGGGGGCGCGATGAGCAGTTCTTC. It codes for CASSELRGRDEQFF.

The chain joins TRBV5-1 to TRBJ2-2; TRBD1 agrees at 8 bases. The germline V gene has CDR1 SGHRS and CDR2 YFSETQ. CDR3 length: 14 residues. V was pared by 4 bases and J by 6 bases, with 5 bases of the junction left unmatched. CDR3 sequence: CASSDWTGPGELFF. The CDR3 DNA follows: TGCGCCAGCAGCGACTGGACAGGGCCCGGGGAGCTGTTTTTT.

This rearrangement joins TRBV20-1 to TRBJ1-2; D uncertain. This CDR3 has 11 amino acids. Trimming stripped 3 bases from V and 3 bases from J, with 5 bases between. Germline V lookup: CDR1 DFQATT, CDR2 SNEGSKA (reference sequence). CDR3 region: CSASRYYGYTF. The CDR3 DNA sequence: TGCAGTGCTAGCCGGTACTATGGCTACACCTTC.

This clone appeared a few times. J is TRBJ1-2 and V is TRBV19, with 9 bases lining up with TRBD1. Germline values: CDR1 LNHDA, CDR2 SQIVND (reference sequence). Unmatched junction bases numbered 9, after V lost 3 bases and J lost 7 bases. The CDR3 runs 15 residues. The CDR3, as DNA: TGTGCCAGTAGTATTTTGGGACAGGGAATAGGTGGCTACACCTTC. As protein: CASSILGQGIGGYTF.

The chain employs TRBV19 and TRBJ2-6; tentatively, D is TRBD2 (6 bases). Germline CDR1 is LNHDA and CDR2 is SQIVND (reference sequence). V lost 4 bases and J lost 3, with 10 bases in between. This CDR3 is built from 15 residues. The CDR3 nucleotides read TGTGCCAGTAGTAGCGGGGTTTTTGGGGCCAACGTCCTGACTTTC. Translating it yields CASSSGVFGANVLTF.

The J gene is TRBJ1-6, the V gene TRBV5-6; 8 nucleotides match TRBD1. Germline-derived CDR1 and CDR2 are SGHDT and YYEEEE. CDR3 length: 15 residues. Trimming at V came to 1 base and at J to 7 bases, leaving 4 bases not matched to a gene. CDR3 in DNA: TGTGCCAGCAGCTTGAGACAGGGGATAAATTCACCCCTCCACTTT. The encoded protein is CASSLRQGINSPLHF.

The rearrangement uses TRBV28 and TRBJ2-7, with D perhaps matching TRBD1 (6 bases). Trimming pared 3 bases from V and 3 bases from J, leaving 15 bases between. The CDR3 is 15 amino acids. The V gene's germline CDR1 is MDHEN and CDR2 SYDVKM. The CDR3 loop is CASSLTGQRIYEQYF. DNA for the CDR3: TGTGCCAGCAGTTTGACCGGACAGCGGATCTACGAGCAGTACTTC.

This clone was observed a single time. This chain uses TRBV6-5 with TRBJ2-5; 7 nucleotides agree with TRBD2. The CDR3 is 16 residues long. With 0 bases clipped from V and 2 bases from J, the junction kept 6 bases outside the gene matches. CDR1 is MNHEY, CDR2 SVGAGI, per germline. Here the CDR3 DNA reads TGTGCCAGCAGTTACTCTCTAGCGGAGTCTCAAGAGACCCAGTACTTC. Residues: CASSYSLAESQETQYF.

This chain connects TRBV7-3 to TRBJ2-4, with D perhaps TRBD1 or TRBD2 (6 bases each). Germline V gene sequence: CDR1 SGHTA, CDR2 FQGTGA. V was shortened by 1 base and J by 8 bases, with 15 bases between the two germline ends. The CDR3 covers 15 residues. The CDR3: CASSLRGARGDIQYF. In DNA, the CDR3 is TGTGCCAGCAGCTTAAGGGGGGCACGAGGGGACATTCAGTACTTC. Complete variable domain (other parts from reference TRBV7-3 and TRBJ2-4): GAGVSQTPSNKVTEKGKYVELRCDPISGHTALYWYRQSLGQGPEFLIYFQGTGAADDSGLPNDRFFAVRPEGSVSTLKIQRTERGDSAVYLCASSLRGARGDIQYFGAGTRLSVL.

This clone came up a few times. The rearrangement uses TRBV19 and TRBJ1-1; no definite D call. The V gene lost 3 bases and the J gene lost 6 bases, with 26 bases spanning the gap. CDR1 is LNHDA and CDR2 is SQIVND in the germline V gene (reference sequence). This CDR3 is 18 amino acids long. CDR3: CASSILARTPRGYPEAFF. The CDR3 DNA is TGTGCCAGTAGTATCTTGGCGAGGACCCCCCGGGGTTACCCTGAAGCTTTCTTT.

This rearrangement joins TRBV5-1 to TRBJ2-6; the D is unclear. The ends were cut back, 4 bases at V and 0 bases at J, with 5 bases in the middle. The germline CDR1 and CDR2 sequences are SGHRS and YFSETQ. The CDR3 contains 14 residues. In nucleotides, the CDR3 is TGCGCCAGCAGCGACCTCTCTGGGGCCAACGTCCTGACTTTC. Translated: CASSDLSGANVLTF.